Here is one T cell receptor beta chain with its context. Its specificity is not known. V was shortened by 5 bases and J by 3 bases, with 10 bases between the two germline ends. Germline V gene data show CDR1 as MNHEY and CDR2 as SMNVEV (reference sequence). This CDR3 has 13 residues. Sequencing was performed with immunoSEQ multiplex PCR; in TCRdb, only in-frame clones are kept and a portion is missing. The data show about 1.9 million clones, approximately 92% seen once. This sample is part of a study of shared clonotypes between healthy human individuals. The overall study: The plates for each donor numbered three CD4 naive, three CD4 memory, two CD8 naive and one CD8 memory. Study observations and caveats: Clonotypes shared by all four sorted-subset donors had higher generation probabilities than non-shared clonotypes. Blood was the sole source, and tissue repertoires probably differ. Naive subsets, compared against memory subsets, generally had larger estimated richness values.

Naivety among CD8 cells was defined by CD45RO negativity and positive CCR7 selection, thereby excluding terminally differentiated effector memory CD45RA+ cells. This sequence joins TRBV27 and TRBJ1-2, with D perhaps matching TRBD1 (5 bases). Sequenced: naive CD8+ T cells from PBMCs. The source is a man younger than 35 in good health. Some clones in this sample may be carry-over from other donors' samples. CDR3 nucleotides: TGTGCCAGCAGTCCCAGACAGCACTATGGCTACACCTTC. Translation gives CASSPRQHYGYTF.